What follows are 15 T cell receptor beta chains derived from one specimen sequenced in a study of molecular identifiers for immune sequencing clone quantification. TCRdb fed the PCR reads into MiXCR, producing one record per CDR3 protein. The sample has about 320,000 distinct CDR3 sequences; about 21% are singletons. The sequenced sample was naive CD8+ T cells from blood, with Jurkat cell RNA spiked in. The subset was: FACS-sorted CD8+CD4-CCR7+CD45RA+ naive T cells. Receptors originate from a human donor in good health. Some libraries in this study had Jurkat cell RNA spiked in.

As regards this clonotype: A much larger clone differs from this one at a single base, so this may be a read error. The chain carries TRBV7-2 and TRBJ2-7, with a possible D match to TRBD2 (5 bases). Looked up from germline, CDR1 is SGHTA and CDR2 is FQGNSA. The CDR3 runs to 13 residues. CDR3 region: CASSSSRSHEPYF. CDR3 sequence (DNA): TGTGCCAGCAGCTCTAGCCGATCTCACGAGCCGTACTTC. Looking up the rest from reference TRBV7-2 and TRBJ2-7 gives the full variable domain: GAGVSQSPSNKVTEKGKDVELRCDPISGHTALYWYRQSLGQGLEFLIYFQGNSAPDKSGLPSDRFSAERTGGSVSTLTIQRTQQEDSAVYLCASSSSRSHEPYFGPGTRLTVT.

This clonotype has ten or more counts. The gene calls are TRBV12-3 or TRBV12-4 and TRBJ1-1; D gene unclear. Trimming removed 5 bases from V and 7 bases from J, with 8 bases in between. The CDR3 sequence is 11 residues long. CDR3 in DNA: TGTGCCAGCAGTCTTAGAGATGAAGCTTTCTTT. As protein: CASSLRDEAFF.

On this clonotype itself: The likely explanation is a read error, given a far larger clone one base away. The gene calls are TRBV5-1 and TRBJ2-7, with D perhaps given as TRBD1 or TRBD2 (5 bases each). The CDR3 consists of 11 residues. Per germline, CDR1 SGHRS and CDR2 YFSETQ. CDR3 protein: CVSSLGDEQYF. CDR3 sequence (DNA): TGCGTCAGCAGCTTGGGGGACGAGCAGTACTTC.

This clonotype has a count of ten or more. At one end, the junction sequence differs from germline, possibly due to a read error. The chain has TRBV7-9 and TRBJ1-4; the match to TRBD1 covers 7 bases. Germline V gene sequence: CDR1 SEHNR, CDR2 FQNEAQ (reference sequence). There are 12 residues in the CDR3. The CDR3 DNA follows: TGTGCCAGCAGCTCAGCCGGACAGGCCGTTGTATTT. This translates into CASSSAGQAVVF.

This clonotype was picked up many times. The chain is built from TRBV30 and TRBJ2-7; D uncertain. In germline, CDR1 is GTSNPN, CDR2 SVGIG (reference sequence). The CDR3 runs to 13 residues. V was shortened by 2 bases and J by 0 bases, with 8 bases between the two germline ends. The CDR3 nucleotides are TGTGCCTGGAGTTATGGCAGCTCCTACGAGCAGTACTTC. This gives the protein CAWSYGSSYEQYF.

A remark on this clonotype: This may stem from a read error, because a much larger clone lies one nucleotide away. The chain joins TRBV5-4 to TRBJ2-2; D could derive from TRBD1 or TRBD2 (5 bases each). The germline gives CDR1 SGHNT, CDR2 YYREEE (reference sequence). The CDR3 spans 13 residues. CDR3 region: CAGSKGESGELFF. In DNA form, the CDR3 reads TGTGCCGGCAGCAAAGGGGAGTCCGGGGAGCTGTTTTTT.

Ten or more counts support this clonotype. The chain combines TRBV3-1 with TRBJ2-1; D gene ambiguous. V lost 1 base and J lost 5, with 6 bases in between. In germline, CDR1 is LGHDT, CDR2 YNNKEL (reference sequence). The CDR3 is 13 amino acids. The CDR3 DNA follows: TGTGCCAGCAGCCAAGTGGCACACAATGAGCAGTTCTTC. Translating gives CASSQVAHNEQFF.

This clonotype appeared many times. The chain employs TRBV29-1 and TRBJ2-7, with 9 bases matching TRBD1. This CDR3 contains 14 residues. The V and J ends lost 5 bases and 4 bases, in that order; junction bases with no gene match: 9. Germline CDR1 SQVTM, CDR2 ANQGSEA. The CDR3 protein is CSVYNPGQGYEQYF. The CDR3 DNA reads TGCAGCGTTTATAATCCGGGACAGGGTTACGAGCAGTACTTC.

This clonotype appeared many times. The J gene is TRBJ2-7, the V gene TRBV13; D may match TRBD1 or TRBD2 (5 bases each). The CDR3 extends over 15 amino acids. V lost 5 bases to trimming and J lost 7 bases, with 21 bases between them. Germline-derived CDR1 and CDR2 are PRHDT and FYEKMQ (reference sequence). CDR3 in DNA: TGTGCCAGCAGCCCCGACTACGGCCCTCCAGGGGAGCAGTACTTC. It encodes CASSPDYGPPGEQYF.

The table lists this clonotype with many counts. The CDR3, as DNA: TGTGCCAGCAGCCCCGGGACAGGCCTGGGACAGCCCCAGCATTTT. It yields the protein CASSPGTGLGQPQHF. The rearrangement joins TRBV7-2 to TRBJ1-5; TRBD1 matches 8 bases. Looked up from germline, CDR1 is SGHTA and CDR2 is FQGNSA. Losses at the gene ends were 5 bases for V and 7 bases for J; bases not matched to a gene: 10. This CDR3 has 15 amino acids.

In its sample, this clonotype was seen many times. The chain recombines TRBV6-2 or TRBV6-3 with TRBJ1-1; tentatively, D is TRBD1 (6 bases). Trimming removed 5 bases at V and 5 bases at J, with 15 bases between. Per germline, CDR1 MNHEY and CDR2 SVGEGT. The CDR3 length is 14 residues. The CDR3 nucleotides are TGTGCCAGCAGTCTAGAGGTGGGGGCAACTGAAGCTTTCTTT. Residues: CASSLEVGATEAFF.

This clonotype was seen a single time. This may be a read error: a much more frequent sequence differs by one nucleotide. V and J are TRBV13 and TRBJ1-4; no clear D gene. Germline CDR1 and CDR2: PRHDT and FYEKMQ (reference sequence). The CDR3 is 12 amino acids. The CDR3 DNA reads as TGTTCCAGCAGCAACGGTAATGAAAAACTGTTTTTT. Its translation: CSSSNGNEKLFF.

This clonotype was seen ten or more times. The chain has TRBV4-1 and TRBJ1-1; the D gene is possibly TRBD1 (6 bases). CDR1 is MGHRA and CDR2 is YSYEKL in the germline V gene. V was trimmed by 4 bases and J by 8 bases, leaving 20 bases between them. The CDR3 spans 15 residues. This CDR3 is CASSPIPGQIIEAFF. DNA for the CDR3: TGCGCCAGCAGCCCGATCCCCGGACAGATCATCGAAGCTTTCTTT.

A remark on this clonotype: A much larger clone differs by one base, so this may be a read error. The chain combines TRBV20-1 with TRBJ2-7; D ambiguous. The CDR3 consists of 14 residues. Germline V gene data show CDR1 as DFQATT and CDR2 as SNEGSKA (reference sequence). CDR3 nucleotides: TGCAGTGCTCCCTCAACAGTGAGCTCCTACAAGCAGTACTTC. Protein sequence: CSAPSTVSSYKQYF.

This clonotype came up many times. V gene TRBV4-2 combines with J gene TRBJ1-3; D gene unclear. Germline CDR1 LGHNA, CDR2 YNFKEQ. V lost 1 base and J lost 3, with 10 bases in between. The CDR3 extends over 15 amino acids. The CDR3 nucleotides are TGTGCCAGCAGCCAAGGCAGAAATATTGGAAACACCATATATTTT. It translates to CASSQGRNIGNTIYF.